The source of this T cell receptor beta chain is a study of OX40 agonist ivuxolimab in advanced cancers. Study background: Patients undergoing dose escalation presented with hepatocellular carcinoma, melanoma, renal cell or head and neck cancer.

The CDR3 has 11 residues. Germline values: CDR1 SNHLY, CDR2 FYNNEI. About this clone: Mismatch with germline at one junction end may stem from a read error.

Systemic immunosuppression or a history of autoimmune disease excluded patients. At cycle 4 day 1, cycle 7 day 1, and baseline, blood was sampled. The repertoire was sequenced with immunoSEQ multiplex PCR; TCRdb's copy has only in-frame clones and lacks some. Of some 70,000 clones listed, 84% are singletons. V usage is TRBV2 and J usage is TRBJ1-1; possible D gene TRBD1, 5 bases. The source was CD4+ or CD8+ T cells sorted from blood, collected in a trial of the OX40 agonist ivuxolimab. The sequence was collected from an adult with an advanced solid tumor such as melanoma, head and neck, liver or kidney cancer. The CDR3 DNA is TGTGCCAGCAGAAGCCGGGACCCACCGTTTTTT. It translates to CASRSRDPPFF.